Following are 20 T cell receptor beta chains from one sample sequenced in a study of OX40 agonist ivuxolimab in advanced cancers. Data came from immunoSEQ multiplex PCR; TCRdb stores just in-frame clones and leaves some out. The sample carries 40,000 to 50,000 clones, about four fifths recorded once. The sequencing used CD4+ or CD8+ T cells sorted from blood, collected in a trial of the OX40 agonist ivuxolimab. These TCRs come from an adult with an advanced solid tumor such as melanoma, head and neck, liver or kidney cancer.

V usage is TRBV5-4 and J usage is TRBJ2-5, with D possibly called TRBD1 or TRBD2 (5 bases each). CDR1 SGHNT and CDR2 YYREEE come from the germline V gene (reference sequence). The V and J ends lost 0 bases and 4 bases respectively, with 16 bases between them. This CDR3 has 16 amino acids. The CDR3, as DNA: TGTGCCAGCAGCTTGGATGGTCAGGGCGGAGGAGAGACCCAGTACTTC. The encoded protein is CASSLDGQGGGETQYF.

Here the CDR3 reads CASSLVFRGAEAFF. The CDR3 DNA reads as TGTGCCAGCAGCTTAGTCTTCAGGGGAGCTGAAGCTTTCTTT. The chain has TRBV7-9 and TRBJ1-1, with D perhaps matching TRBD1 (6 bases). The CDR3 runs 14 residues. The germline V gene encodes CDR1 SEHNR and CDR2 FQNEAQ (reference sequence). V was pared by 1 base and J by 6 bases, with 12 bases between.

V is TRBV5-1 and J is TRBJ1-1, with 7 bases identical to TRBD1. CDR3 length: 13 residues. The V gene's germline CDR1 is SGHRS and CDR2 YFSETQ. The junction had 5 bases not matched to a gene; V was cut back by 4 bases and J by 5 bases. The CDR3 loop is CASSPEDRTEAFF. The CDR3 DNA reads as TGCGCCAGCAGCCCTGAGGACAGGACTGAAGCTTTCTTT.

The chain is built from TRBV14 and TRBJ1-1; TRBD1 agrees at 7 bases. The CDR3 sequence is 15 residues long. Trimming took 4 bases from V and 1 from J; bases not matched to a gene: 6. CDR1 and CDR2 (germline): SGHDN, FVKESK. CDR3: CASSPSGQTNTEAFF. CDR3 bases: TGTGCCAGCAGCCCCTCGGGACAGACGAACACTGAAGCTTTCTTT.

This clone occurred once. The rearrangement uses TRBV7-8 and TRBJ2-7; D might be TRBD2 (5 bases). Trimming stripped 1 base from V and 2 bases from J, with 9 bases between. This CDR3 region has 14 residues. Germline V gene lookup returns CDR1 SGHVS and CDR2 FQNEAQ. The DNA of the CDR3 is TGTGCCAGCAGCTTAGGAGGGCAGGCCTACGAGCAGTACTTC. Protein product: CASSLGGQAYEQYF.

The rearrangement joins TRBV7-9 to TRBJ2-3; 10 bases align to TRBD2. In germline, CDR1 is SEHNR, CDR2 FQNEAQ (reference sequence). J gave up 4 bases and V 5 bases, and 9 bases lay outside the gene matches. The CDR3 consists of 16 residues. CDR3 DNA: TGTGCCAGCAGCGCCCCCAGCGGGGGGGTTGCAGATACGCAGTATTTT. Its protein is CASSAPSGGVADTQYF.

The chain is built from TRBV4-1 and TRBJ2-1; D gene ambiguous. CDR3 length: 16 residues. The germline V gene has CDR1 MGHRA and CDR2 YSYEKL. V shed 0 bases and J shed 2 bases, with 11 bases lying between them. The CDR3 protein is CASSQEDAPTYNEQFF. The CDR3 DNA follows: TGCGCCAGCAGCCAAGAGGATGCACCCACCTACAATGAGCAGTTCTTC.

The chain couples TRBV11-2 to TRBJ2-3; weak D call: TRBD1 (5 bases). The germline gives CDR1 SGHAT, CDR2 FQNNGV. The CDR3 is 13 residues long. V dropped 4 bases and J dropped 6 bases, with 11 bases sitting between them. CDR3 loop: CASSWTPGDTQYF. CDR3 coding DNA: TGTGCCAGCAGCTGGACCCCAGGGGATACGCAGTATTTT.

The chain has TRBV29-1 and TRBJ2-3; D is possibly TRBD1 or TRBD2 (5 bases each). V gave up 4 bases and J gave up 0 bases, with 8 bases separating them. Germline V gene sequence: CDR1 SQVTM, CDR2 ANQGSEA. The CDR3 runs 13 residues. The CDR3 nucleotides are TGCAGCGTTGGGGACCGCAGCACAGATACGCAGTATTTT. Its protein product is CSVGDRSTDTQYF.

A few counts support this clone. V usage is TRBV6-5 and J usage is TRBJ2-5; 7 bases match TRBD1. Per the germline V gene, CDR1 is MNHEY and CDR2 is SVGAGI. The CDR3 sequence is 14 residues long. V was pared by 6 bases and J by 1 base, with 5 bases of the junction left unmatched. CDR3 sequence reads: CASRDGQAQETQYF. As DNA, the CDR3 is TGTGCCAGCAGAGATGGACAGGCCCAAGAGACCCAGTACTTC.

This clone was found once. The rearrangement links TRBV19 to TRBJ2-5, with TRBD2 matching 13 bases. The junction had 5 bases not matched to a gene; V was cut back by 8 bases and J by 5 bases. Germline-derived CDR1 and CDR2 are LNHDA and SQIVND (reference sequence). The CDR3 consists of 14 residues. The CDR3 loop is CASGPLAGGETQYF. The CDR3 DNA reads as TGTGCCAGTGGTCCACTAGCGGGGGGGGAGACCCAGTACTTC.

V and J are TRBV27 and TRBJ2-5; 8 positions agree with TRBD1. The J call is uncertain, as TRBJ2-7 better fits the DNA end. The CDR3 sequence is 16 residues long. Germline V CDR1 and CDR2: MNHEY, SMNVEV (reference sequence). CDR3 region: CASSLSSGTGTYEQYF. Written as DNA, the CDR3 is TGTGCCAGCAGTTTATCCTCCGGGACAGGAACCTACGAGCAGTACTTC.

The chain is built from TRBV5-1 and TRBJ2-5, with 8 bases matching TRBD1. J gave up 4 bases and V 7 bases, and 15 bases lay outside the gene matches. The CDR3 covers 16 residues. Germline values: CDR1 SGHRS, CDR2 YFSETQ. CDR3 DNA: TGCGCCAGCGCGGAGGGCCTAGTTCAGGGGGCAGAGACCCAGTACTTC. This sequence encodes CASAEGLVQGAETQYF. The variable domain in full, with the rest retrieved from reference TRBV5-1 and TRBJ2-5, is KAGVTQTPRYLIKTRGQQVTLSCSPISGHRSVSWYQQTPGQGLQFLFEYFSETQRNKGNFPGRFSGRQFSNSRSEMNVSTLELGDSALYLCASAEGLVQGAETQYFGPGTRLLVL.

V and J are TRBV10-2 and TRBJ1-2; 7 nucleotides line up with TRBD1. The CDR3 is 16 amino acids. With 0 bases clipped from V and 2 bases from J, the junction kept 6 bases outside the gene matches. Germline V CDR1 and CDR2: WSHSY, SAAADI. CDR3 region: CASSESRDSPNYGYTF. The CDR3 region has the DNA TGCGCCAGCAGTGAGTCGAGGGACAGCCCAAACTATGGCTACACCTTC.

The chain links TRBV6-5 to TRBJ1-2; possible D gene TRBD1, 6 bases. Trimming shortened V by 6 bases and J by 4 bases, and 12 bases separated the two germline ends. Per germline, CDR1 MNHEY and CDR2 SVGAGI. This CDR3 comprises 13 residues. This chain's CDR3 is CASSDTGIYGYTF. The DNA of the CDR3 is TGTGCCAGCAGCGACACAGGGATCTATGGCTACACCTTC.

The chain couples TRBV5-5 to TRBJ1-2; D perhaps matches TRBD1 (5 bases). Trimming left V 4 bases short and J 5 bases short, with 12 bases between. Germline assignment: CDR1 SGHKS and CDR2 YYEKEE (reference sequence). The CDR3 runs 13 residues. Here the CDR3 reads CASSPGIGYGYTF. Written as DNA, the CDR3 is TGTGCCAGCAGCCCAGGGATAGGGTATGGCTACACCTTC.

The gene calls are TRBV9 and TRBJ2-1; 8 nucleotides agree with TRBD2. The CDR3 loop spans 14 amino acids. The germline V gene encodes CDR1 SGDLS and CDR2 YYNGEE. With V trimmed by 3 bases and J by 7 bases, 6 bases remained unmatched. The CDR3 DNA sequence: TGTGCCAGCAGCGGTCGGGGGGGGACAAATGAGCAGTTCTTC. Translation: CASSGRGGTNEQFF.

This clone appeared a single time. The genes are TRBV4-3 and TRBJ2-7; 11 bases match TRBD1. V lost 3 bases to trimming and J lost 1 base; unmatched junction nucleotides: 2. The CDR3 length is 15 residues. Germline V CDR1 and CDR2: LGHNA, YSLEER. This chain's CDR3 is CASSHGTGGSYEQYF. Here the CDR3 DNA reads TGCGCCAGCAGCCATGGGACAGGGGGGTCCTACGAGCAGTACTTC.

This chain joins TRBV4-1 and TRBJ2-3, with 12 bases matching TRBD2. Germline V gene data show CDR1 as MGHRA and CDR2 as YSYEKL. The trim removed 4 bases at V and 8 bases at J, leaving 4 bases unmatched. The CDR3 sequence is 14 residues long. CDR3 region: CASSRRTSGVTQYF. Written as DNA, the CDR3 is TGCGCCAGCAGCCGACGGACTAGCGGGGTTACGCAGTATTTT.

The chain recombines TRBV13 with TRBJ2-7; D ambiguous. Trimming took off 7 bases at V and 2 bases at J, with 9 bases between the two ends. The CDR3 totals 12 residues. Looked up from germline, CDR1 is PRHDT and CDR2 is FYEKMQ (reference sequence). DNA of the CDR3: TGTGCCAGCACGGCCGGCGCCTACGAGCAGTACTTC. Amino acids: CASTAGAYEQYF.